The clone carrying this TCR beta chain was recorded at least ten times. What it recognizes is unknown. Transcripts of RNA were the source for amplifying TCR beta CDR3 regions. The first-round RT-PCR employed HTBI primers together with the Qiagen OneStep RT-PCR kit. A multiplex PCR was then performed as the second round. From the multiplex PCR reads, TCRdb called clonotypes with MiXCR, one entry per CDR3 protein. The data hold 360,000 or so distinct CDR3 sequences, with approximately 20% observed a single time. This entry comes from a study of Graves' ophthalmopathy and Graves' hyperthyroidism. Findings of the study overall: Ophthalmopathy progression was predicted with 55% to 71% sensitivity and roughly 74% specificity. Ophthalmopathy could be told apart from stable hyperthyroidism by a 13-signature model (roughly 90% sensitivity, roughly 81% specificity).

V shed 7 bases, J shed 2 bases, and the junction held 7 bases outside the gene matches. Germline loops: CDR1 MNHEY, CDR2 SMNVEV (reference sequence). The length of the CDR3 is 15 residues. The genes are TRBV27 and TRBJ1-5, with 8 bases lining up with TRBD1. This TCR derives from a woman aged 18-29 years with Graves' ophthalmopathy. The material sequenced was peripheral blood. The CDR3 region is CASTPSQGGNQPQHF. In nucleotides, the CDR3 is TGTGCCAGCACTCCCTCACAGGGGGGCAATCAGCCCCAGCATTTT.